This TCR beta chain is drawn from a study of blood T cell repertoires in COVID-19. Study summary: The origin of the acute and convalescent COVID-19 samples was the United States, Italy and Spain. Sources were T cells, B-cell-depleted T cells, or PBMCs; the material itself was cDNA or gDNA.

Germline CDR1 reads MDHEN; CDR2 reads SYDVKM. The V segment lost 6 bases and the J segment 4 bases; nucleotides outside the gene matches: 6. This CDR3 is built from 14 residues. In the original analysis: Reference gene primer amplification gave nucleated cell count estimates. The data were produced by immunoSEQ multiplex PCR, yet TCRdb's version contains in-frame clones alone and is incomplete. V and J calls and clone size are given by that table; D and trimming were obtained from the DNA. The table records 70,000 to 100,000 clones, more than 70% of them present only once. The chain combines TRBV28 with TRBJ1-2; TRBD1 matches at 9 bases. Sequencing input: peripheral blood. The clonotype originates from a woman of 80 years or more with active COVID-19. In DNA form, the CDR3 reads TGTGCCAGCAGGGAGACAGGGGGGAGCTATGGCTACACCTTC. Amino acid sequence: CASRETGGSYGYTF.